Listed below are T cell receptor beta chains from one sample, sequenced in a study of blood T cell repertoires in COVID-19. The repertoire was sequenced with immunoSEQ multiplex PCR; TCRdb's copy has only in-frame clones and lacks some. The sample lists 220,000 or so clones, 82% occurring once. The sequencing input was peripheral blood. The receptor set was obtained from a woman aged 80 or older with COVID-19, enrolled during active disease. Each CDR3 is given with its conserved first and last residue. Each record gives: D gene, clone size, V gene, CDR3 length, J gene, CDR3 protein, CDR3 DNA. A D gene is named only where the DNA matches it firmly. Size is omitted from some rows. Given values are once, few, many or a class for expanded clones.

D: .; size: .; V: TRBV30; length: 14; J: TRBJ2-1; CDR3: CAWTAGDTYNEQFF; DNA: TGTGCCTGGACAGCAGGGGACACCTACAATGAGCAGTTCTTC
D: .; size: .; V: TRBV2; length: 15; J: TRBJ1-6; CDR3: CASSEGDRPNSPLHF; DNA: TGTGCCAGCAGTGAAGGCGACAGGCCCAATTCACCCCTCCACTTT
D: TRBD1; size: .; V: TRBV5-1; length: 17; J: TRBJ1-1; CDR3: CASSQSNKQGMNTEAFF; DNA: TGCGCCAGCAGCCAATCAAATAAACAGGGGATGAACACTGAAGCTTTCTTT
D: .; size: .; V: TRBV5-3; length: 14; J: TRBJ2-5; CDR3: CARSLQRRVETQYF; DNA: TGTGCCAGAAGCTTACAGAGAAGAGTAGAGACCCAGTACTTC
D: TRBD2; size: .; V: TRBV7-3; length: 20; J: TRBJ2-1; CDR3: CASSVPRLAGGGSSLHEQFF; DNA: TGTGCCAGCAGCGTACCCCGCCTAGCGGGAGGAGGTAGCAGCCTGCATGAGCAGTTCTTC
D: TRBD2; size: .; V: TRBV7-2; length: 13; J: TRBJ2-4; CDR3: CASSPSGRASALF; DNA: TGTGCCAGCAGTCCTAGCGGGAGGGCCTCTGCCCTCTTC
D: .; size: .; V: TRBV11-3; length: 13; J: TRBJ2-1; CDR3: CASSLGEINEQFF; DNA: TGTGCCAGCAGCTTAGGGGAGATCAATGAGCAGTTCTTC
D: TRBD1; size: .; V: TRBV27; length: 15; J: TRBJ1-1; CDR3: CASSRAGQTNTEAFF; DNA: TGTGCCAGCAGTCGTGCGGGACAGACTAACACTGAAGCTTTCTTT
D: .; size: .; V: TRBV5-1; length: 16; J: TRBJ1-3; CDR3: CASSLGHGISGNTIYF; DNA: TGCGCCAGCAGCTTGGGGCACGGGATCTCTGGAAACACCATATATTTT
D: .; size: .; V: TRBV11-2; length: 12; J: TRBJ2-5; CDR3: CASSLARETQYF; DNA: TGTGCCAGCAGCCTAGCCAGAGAGACCCAGTACTTC
D: TRBD1; size: .; V: TRBV5-1; length: 14; J: TRBJ2-3; CDR3: CASSLGTDTDTQYF; DNA: TGCGCCAGCAGCCTCGGGACAGACACAGATACGCAGTATTTT
D: .; size: .; V: TRBV24-1; length: 14; J: TRBJ1-2; CDR3: CATSDQDRGYGYTF; DNA: TGTGCCACCAGTGACCAGGACCGGGGCTATGGCTACACCTTC
D: .; size: .; V: TRBV9; length: 14; J: TRBJ1-6; CDR3: CASSVGGIGSPLHF; DNA: TGTGCCAGCAGCGTAGGAGGGATCGGGTCACCCCTCCACTTT
D: .; size: .; V: TRBV7-9; length: 15; J: TRBJ1-3; CDR3: CASSLRGSTGNTIYF; DNA: TGTGCCAGCAGCTTACGAGGGTCTACTGGAAACACCATATATTTT
D: TRBD1; size: .; V: TRBV15; length: 14; J: TRBJ2-7; CDR3: CATSRDKGAYEQYF; DNA: TGTGCCACCAGCAGAGATAAGGGGGCTTACGAGCAGTACTTC
D: TRBD2; size: .; V: TRBV9; length: 16; J: TRBJ2-3; CDR3: CASSIGTSGYTDTQYF; DNA: TGTGCCAGCAGCATAGGGACTAGCGGGTACACAGATACGCAGTATTTT
D: .; size: .; V: TRBV5-1; length: 15; J: TRBJ1-2; CDR3: CASSPVDPAGYGYTF; DNA: TGCGCCAGCAGCCCGGTGGATCCGGCGGGCTATGGCTACACCTTC
D: .; size: .; V: TRBV30; length: 14; J: TRBJ2-2; CDR3: CACRGSLNTGELFF; DNA: TGTGCCTGTCGCGGCAGCCTTAACACCGGGGAGCTGTTTTTT
D: TRBD2; size: .; V: TRBV9; length: 13; J: TRBJ2-1; CDR3: CASSRTSDNEQFF; DNA: TGTGCCAGCAGCAGGACTAGCGACAATGAGCAGTTCTTC
D: TRBD1; size: .; V: TRBV7-9; length: 13; J: TRBJ2-5; CDR3: CASSQTGLETQYF; DNA: TGTGCCAGCAGCCAGACAGGGCTAGAGACCCAGTACTTC
D: .; size: once; V: TRBV5-1; length: 15; J: TRBJ2-7; CDR3: CASSFGQGLTYEQYF; DNA: TGCGCCAGCAGCTTTGGGCAGGGGTTAACCTACGAGCAGTACTTC